A single sample is the source of the 24 T cell receptor beta chains below, sequenced in a study of blood T cell repertoires in COVID-19. Measured with immunoSEQ multiplex PCR; TCRdb has only the in-frame clones, and not every one. The data contain about 210,000 clones, around 89% of them seen just once; the ten biggest clones take up 1.5% to 2%. The sequencing sample was made of peripheral blood. Every receptor here comes from a man aged 65 to 79 with acute or convalescent COVID-19.

This clone was observed a handful of times. J is TRBJ2-1 and V is TRBV2; 12 bases map to TRBD2. Per the germline V gene, CDR1 is SNHLY and CDR2 is FYNNEI. With 4 bases clipped from V and 8 bases from J, the junction kept 0 bases outside the gene matches. CDR3 length equals 13 residues. In nucleotides, the CDR3 is TGTGCCAGCAGTGGACTAGCGGGGGATGAGCAGTTCTTC. Its protein is CASSGLAGDEQFF.

This clone was found once. V and J are TRBV14 and TRBJ1-4; tentative D call: TRBD1 (5 bases). Trimming took 4 bases from V and 4 from J, leaving 13 bases between them. This CDR3 spans 15 amino acids. Germline V gene lookup returns CDR1 SGHDN and CDR2 FVKESK. The CDR3 loop is CASSPRKGYNEKLFF. The CDR3 bases are TGTGCCAGCAGCCCTCGTAAGGGGTATAATGAAAAACTGTTTTTT.

V is TRBV3-1 (or the pseudogene TRBV3-2) and J is TRBJ2-1; weak D call: TRBD2 (5 bases). The CDR3 loop spans 15 amino acids. CDR1 and CDR2 from the germline V gene are LGHDT and YNNKEL (reference sequence). V lost 0 bases to trimming and J lost 7 bases, with 13 bases between them. The CDR3 loop is CASSQEGSRRNEQFF. Written as DNA, the CDR3 is TGTGCCAGCAGCCAAGAGGGCAGTAGGAGGAATGAGCAGTTCTTC.

The CDR3 DNA is TGTGCCAGTAGTAGGCCCTCTGGGGCCAACGTCCTGACTTTC. It specifies CASSRPSGANVLTF. The chain is built from TRBV19 and TRBJ2-6, with D uncertain. Trimming pared 4 bases from V and 0 bases from J, leaving 4 bases between. The CDR3 loop spans 14 amino acids. The germline V gene has CDR1 LNHDA and CDR2 SQIVND (reference sequence).

This clone was detected only a few times. The gene calls are TRBV3-1 (or the pseudogene TRBV3-2) and TRBJ1-1; D is uncertain. V lost 5 bases and J 5 bases, leaving 9 bases between the germline ends. The CDR3 totals 12 residues. Looked up from germline, CDR1 is LGHDT and CDR2 is YNNKEL (reference sequence). CDR3 DNA: TGTGCCAGCAGCGTAAGAGGGACTGAAGCTTTCTTT. It is translated as CASSVRGTEAFF.

The CDR3 sequence is CASSQAFGWPQHF. Here the CDR3 DNA reads TGTGCCAGCAGCCAAGCTTTCGGGTGGCCCCAGCATTTT. This chain links TRBV14 with TRBJ1-5; D ambiguous. This CDR3 region has 13 residues. Trimming took 1 base from V and 9 from J, leaving 10 bases between them. Germline lookup yields CDR1 SGHDN and CDR2 FVKESK.

This chain joins TRBV5-1 and TRBJ1-2; TRBD1 agrees at 11 bases. The CDR3 length is 15 residues. Germline V gene data show CDR1 as SGHRS and CDR2 as YFSETQ. V gave up 3 bases and J gave up 6 bases; unmatched junction bases: 7. The CDR3 reads CASSSQDRGRNGYTF. In nucleotides, the CDR3 is TGCGCCAGCAGCTCCCAGGACAGGGGGCGAAATGGCTACACCTTC.

This clone was seen only once. The chain links TRBV11-2 to TRBJ1-3, with 7 bases identical to TRBD1. CDR1 and CDR2 from the germline V gene are SGHAT and FQNNGV. Trimming removed 3 bases from V and 1 base from J; junction bases left unmatched: 3. The CDR3 loop spans 15 amino acids. CDR3 in amino acids: CASSFQGGSGNTIYF. CDR3 coding DNA: TGTGCCAGCAGCTTCCAGGGGGGATCTGGAAACACCATATATTTT.

This chain's CDR3 is CASSMIGRIGELFF. CDR3 nucleotides: TGTGCCAGTAGTATGATAGGGAGGATCGGGGAGCTGTTTTTT. This rearrangement joins TRBV19 to TRBJ2-2, with D possibly matching TRBD2 (6 bases). CDR3 length equals 14 residues. V lost 3 bases, J lost 7 bases, and 12 bases lay in between. The germline V gene encodes CDR1 LNHDA and CDR2 SQIVND (reference sequence).

The chain links TRBV5-1 to TRBJ2-7, with D tentatively TRBD1 (6 bases). CDR1 is SGHRS, CDR2 YFSETQ, per germline. The CDR3 is 13 residues long. The germline V and J ends were trimmed by 4 bases and 3 bases, with 11 bases remaining between them. The DNA for the CDR3 is TGCGCCAGCAGCCCCCCGGACAGCTACGAGCAGTACTTC. Translated: CASSPPDSYEQYF.

The chain joins TRBV7-2 to TRBJ1-1, with D perhaps matching TRBD1 (5 bases). This CDR3 contains 13 residues. The V end was cut by 5 bases, the J end by 8 bases, with 15 bases between. CDR1 and CDR2 (germline): SGHTA, FQGNSA. CDR3 sequence: CASSPRDGAEAFF. DNA for the CDR3: TGTGCCAGCAGCCCCCGAGATGGGGCGGAAGCTTTCTTT.

The chain is built from TRBV4-1 and TRBJ2-1; 7 bases agree with TRBD2. CDR3 length: 16 amino acids. After removal of 10 bases from V and 3 bases from J, the junction contained 15 bases not matched to a gene. Germline CDR1 reads MGHRA; CDR2 reads YSYEKL. CDR3 amino acids: CANNVPGTNFYNEQFF. DNA of the CDR3: TGCGCCAACAACGTGCCCGGGACTAACTTCTACAATGAGCAGTTCTTC.

In DNA, the CDR3 is TGTGCCAGTAGTATTAACAGGGGAAATCAGCCCCAGCATTTT. Translated, it gives CASSINRGNQPQHF. The chain recombines TRBV19 with TRBJ1-5; the match to TRBD1 covers 7 bases. Germline lookup yields CDR1 LNHDA and CDR2 SQIVND (reference sequence). Trimming took 3 bases from V and 4 from J; bases not matched to a gene: 3. The CDR3 loop spans 14 amino acids.

The rearrangement uses TRBV28 and TRBJ1-3; perhaps TRBD1 as D (6 bases). Germline CDR1 reads MDHEN; CDR2 reads SYDVKM. Trimming removed 5 bases from V and 0 bases from J, with 14 bases in between. CDR3 length equals 16 residues. The CDR3 bases are TGTGCCAGCAGTCCCCCGGGACAAATCTCTGGAAACACCATATATTTT. It is translated as CASSPPGQISGNTIYF.

This chain joins TRBV9 and TRBJ2-3, with D unclear. Germline CDR1 SGDLS, CDR2 YYNGEE. Between the trimmed V and J ends, which lost 0 bases and 0 bases, there was a span of 5 bases. This CDR3 has 14 residues. In nucleotides, the CDR3 is TGTGCCAGCAGCGTAGCCCAGAGCACAGATACGCAGTATTTT. This codes for CASSVAQSTDTQYF.

As DNA, the CDR3 is TGTGCCAGCAGCTGGACAGGGCTTCTTGGCTACACCTTC. This gives the protein CASSWTGLLGYTF. This chain joins TRBV6-2 or TRBV6-3 and TRBJ1-2; TRBD1 matches at 8 bases. CDR1 MNHEY and CDR2 SVGEGT come from the germline V gene. J lost 7 bases, V lost 6 bases, and 7 bases had no gene match. The CDR3 is 13 residues long.

This chain joins TRBV28 and TRBJ1-1; a possible D gene is TRBD1 (6 bases). V gave up 4 bases and J gave up 0 bases, with 9 bases separating them. CDR1 and CDR2 (germline): MDHEN, SYDVKM. The CDR3 length is 14 residues. The CDR3 protein is CASSSGTLNTEAFF. The CDR3 nucleotides read TGTGCCAGCAGTTCGGGGACACTGAACACTGAAGCTTTCTTT.

The genes are TRBV7-3 and TRBJ1-1, with no clear D. CDR3 size: 13 residues. CDR1 and CDR2 from the germline V gene are SGHTA and FQGTGA. V dropped 4 bases and J dropped 1 base, with 7 bases sitting between them. Here the CDR3 DNA reads TGTGCCAGCAGCTCCCGACAGAACACTGAAGCTTTCTTT. This gives the protein CASSSRQNTEAFF. Full variable domain (outside the CDR3, taken from reference TRBV7-3 and TRBJ1-1): GAGVSQTPSNKVTEKGKYVELRCDPISGHTALYWYRQSLGQGPEFLIYFQGTGAADDSGLPNDRFFAVRPEGSVSTLKIQRTERGDSAVYLCASSSRQNTEAFFGQGTRLTVV.

The V gene is TRBV5-1, the J gene TRBJ1-1; D remains ambiguous. Trimming removed 3 bases from V and 1 base from J, with 7 bases in between. The CDR3 length is 13 residues. Germline CDR1 reads SGHRS; CDR2 reads YFSETQ. The CDR3 DNA sequence: TGCGCCAGCAGCTCGTTAAAGAACACTGAAGCTTTCTTT. Its translation: CASSSLKNTEAFF. Combining the CDR3 with reference TRBV5-1 and TRBJ1-1 gives the whole variable domain KAGVTQTPRYLIKTRGQQVTLSCSPISGHRSVSWYQQTPGQGLQFLFEYFSETQRNKGNFPGRFSGRQFSNSRSEMNVSTLELGDSALYLCASSSLKNTEAFFGQGTRLTVV.

The V call is TRBV12-5, the J call TRBJ2-6; 7 positions match TRBD1. This CDR3 is built from 15 residues. Trimming took 3 bases from V and 2 from J; bases not matched to a gene: 1. Germline V lookup: CDR1 LGHNT, CDR2 FRNRAP. The CDR3 DNA sequence: TGTGCTAGTGGTTTCCAGGGGGCTGGGGCCAACGTCCTGACTTTC. Its translation is CASGFQGAGANVLTF.

The chain uses TRBV11-2 and TRBJ1-1; 12 bases map to TRBD1. Germline CDR1 SGHAT, CDR2 FQNNGV. The CDR3 spans 17 residues. With V trimmed by 5 bases and J by 5 bases, 12 bases remained unmatched. The DNA of the CDR3 is TGTGCCAGCAGCCCACGGGCCGGGACAGGGGGCATAACTGAAGCTTTCTTT. Amino acids: CASSPRAGTGGITEAFF.

V usage is TRBV6-6 and J usage is TRBJ1-1; 7 bases are a match to TRBD1. The junction had 11 bases not matched to a gene; V was cut back by 6 bases and J by 4 bases. Germline V gives CDR1 MNHNY, CDR2 SVGAGI (reference sequence). There are 15 residues in the CDR3. The CDR3 DNA sequence: TGTGCCAGCAGACGATCCCCTAGGGGGCCCACTGAAGCTTTCTTT. Amino acids: CASRRSPRGPTEAFF.

V is TRBV18 and J is TRBJ2-3, with D possibly being TRBD2 (5 bases). V lost 3 bases and J 9 bases, leaving 13 bases between the germline ends. CDR3 length: 13 amino acids. The germline V gene encodes CDR1 KGHSH and CDR2 LQKENI. The CDR3 DNA sequence: TGTGCCAGCTCACCTAGTGACGGGGTAACGCAGTATTTT. Amino acid sequence: CASSPSDGVTQYF.

This CDR3 is CAWSGSGGDQPQHF. CDR3 nucleotides: TGTGCCTGGAGTGGGTCAGGGGGCGATCAGCCCCAGCATTTT. J is TRBJ1-5 and V is TRBV30, with 8 bases fitting TRBD1. The CDR3 loop spans 14 amino acids. The J segment lost 5 bases and the V segment lost 1 base, leaving 4 bases of the junction unmatched. Looked up from germline, CDR1 is GTSNPN and CDR2 is SVGIG (reference sequence).